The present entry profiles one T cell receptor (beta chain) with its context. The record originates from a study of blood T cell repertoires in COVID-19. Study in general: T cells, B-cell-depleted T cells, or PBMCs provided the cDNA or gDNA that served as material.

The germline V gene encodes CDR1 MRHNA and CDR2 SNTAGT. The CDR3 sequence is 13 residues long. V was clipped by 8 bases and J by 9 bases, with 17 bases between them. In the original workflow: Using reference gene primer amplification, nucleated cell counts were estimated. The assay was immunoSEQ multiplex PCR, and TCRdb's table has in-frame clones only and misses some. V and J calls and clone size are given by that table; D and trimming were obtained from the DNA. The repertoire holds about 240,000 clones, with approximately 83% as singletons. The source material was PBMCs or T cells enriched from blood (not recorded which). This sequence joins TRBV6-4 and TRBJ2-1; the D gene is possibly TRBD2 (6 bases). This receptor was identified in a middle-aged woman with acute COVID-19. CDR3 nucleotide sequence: TGTGCCAGCGGGGAGGACTATCCGGCTGAGCAGTTCTTC. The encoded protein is CASGEDYPAEQFF.